This T cell receptor (beta chain) came from a study of cytomegalovirus exposure and HLA in healthy donors. General observations from the study: There were reportedly fewer N-insertions in an Asian-associated ancestry cluster than the roughly 670-donor mean, in a later analysis. In a later analysis, TCR association rates varied by HLA locus: DRB1 most, HLA-C fewest. Analysis performed later showed TCR beta chains linked to HLA being more clonally expanded than equally common others.

A word on this clone: What it binds is unknown.

The PCR contained 60 Vbeta and 13 Jbeta primers. Using immunoSEQ multiplex PCR, the repertoire was profiled, and TCRdb retains in-frame clones only, with some absent. The data contain 150,000 to 200,000 clones, over 60% of them singletons. The sample was PBMCs. The TCR originated in a female donor in good health and CMV-seronegative.

The CDR3 sequence: CASSTPGLAGGTNTGELFF. For the CDR3, the DNA is TGTGCCAGCAGCACCCCTGGATTAGCGGGAGGTACGAACACCGGGGAGCTGTTTTTT. This chain joins TRBV28 and TRBJ2-2; 10 bases fit TRBD2. The CDR3 sequence is 19 residues long. Germline CDR1 is MDHEN and CDR2 is SYDVKM. Unmatched junction bases numbered 13, after V lost 6 bases and J lost 0 bases.